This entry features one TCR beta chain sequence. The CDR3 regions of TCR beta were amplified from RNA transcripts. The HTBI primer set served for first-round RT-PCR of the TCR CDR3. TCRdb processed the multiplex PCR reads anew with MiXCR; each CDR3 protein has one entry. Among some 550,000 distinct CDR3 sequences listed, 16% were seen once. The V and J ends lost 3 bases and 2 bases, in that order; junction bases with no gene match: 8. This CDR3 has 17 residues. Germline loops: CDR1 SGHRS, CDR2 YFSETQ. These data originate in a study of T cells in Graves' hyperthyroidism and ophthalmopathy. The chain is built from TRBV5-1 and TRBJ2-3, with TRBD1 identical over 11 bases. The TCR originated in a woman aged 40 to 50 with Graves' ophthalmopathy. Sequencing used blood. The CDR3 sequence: CASSSYGQGADTDTQYF. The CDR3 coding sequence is TGCGCCAGCAGCTCGTACGGACAGGGGGCCGACACAGATACGCAGTATTTT.